Listed below are T cell receptor beta chains from one sample, sequenced in a study of cytomegalovirus exposure and HLA in healthy donors. Only in-frame clones appear in the TCRdb table, and some are missing; sequencing was by immunoSEQ multiplex PCR. The table has 60,000 to 65,000 clones, around 68% seen once. Source material: PBMCs. The receptor source for this set is a man aged 50 to 60 in good health and CMV-seropositive. CDR3s include the opening cysteine and the closing phenylalanine or tryptophan. The D gene is left open where the match is weak. A clone size is listed for some rows: how often the clone was seen (once, few, many), or a class if it is expanded.

D gene,clone size,J gene,V gene,CDR3 protein,CDR3 DNA
NA,NA,TRBJ2-1,TRBV29-1,CSVEEVAGISYNEQFF,TGCAGCGTTGAAGAGGTGGCGGGGATAAGCTACAATGAGCAGTTCTTC
NA,NA,TRBJ1-1,TRBV19,CASRQGMNTEAFF,TGTGCCAGTAGACAGGGTATGAACACTGAAGCTTTCTTT
TRBD2,NA,TRBJ2-1,TRBV19,CATNPTSGRASSYNEQFF,TGTGCCACCAACCCAACTAGCGGGAGGGCTAGCTCCTACAATGAGCAGTTCTTC
NA,few,TRBJ2-6,TRBV6-6,CASSGQGANVLTF,TGTGCCAGCAGTGGACAGGGGGCCAACGTCCTGACTTTC
TRBD2,NA,TRBJ2-1,TRBV11-2,CASSFSSGDYNEQFF,TGTGCCAGCAGCTTTTCTAGCGGGGACTACAATGAGCAGTTCTTC
TRBD2,NA,TRBJ2-7,TRBV13,CASSLPSGGPLSYEQYF,TGTGCCAGCAGCTTACCCAGCGGGGGGCCACTCTCCTACGAGCAGTACTTC
TRBD1,NA,TRBJ2-7,TRBV5-5,CASSYGQGYEQYF,TGTGCCAGCAGCTACGGACAGGGATACGAGCAGTACTTC
TRBD2,NA,TRBJ2-2,TRBV7-2,CASSSRTSRPNTGELFF,TGTGCCAGCAGCTCCAGGACTAGCCGACCGAACACCGGGGAGCTGTTTTTT
TRBD1,NA,TRBJ2-7,TRBV25-1,CASSGYGQGKGYEQYF,TGTGCCAGCAGTGGATACGGACAGGGAAAGGGATACGAGCAGTACTTC
TRBD1,few,TRBJ2-1,TRBV11-2,CASSIDRGSGNEQFF,TGTGCCAGCAGCATCGACAGGGGGTCGGGCAATGAGCAGTTCTTC
TRBD1,NA,TRBJ1-5,TRBV5-4,CASSSQGVNQPQHF,TGTGCCAGCAGCTCTCAGGGGGTAAATCAGCCCCAGCATTTT
NA,NA,TRBJ1-5,TRBV19,CASNLRTDIGPQHF,TGTGCCAGTAACCTCCGGACAGACATAGGGCCCCAGCATTTT
NA,NA,TRBJ1-1,TRBV11-2,CASSLRNTEAFF,TGTGCCAGCAGCTTGCGAAACACTGAAGCTTTCTTT
TRBD1,NA,TRBJ1-2,TRBV30,CAWTRDRGVGYTF,TGTGCCTGGACACGCGACAGGGGGGTTGGCTACACCTTC
TRBD1,NA,TRBJ1-2,TRBV7-2,CASSLTLQGARGYTF,TGTGCCAGCAGCTTAACTCTACAGGGGGCGCGGGGCTACACCTTC
NA,NA,TRBJ2-3,TRBV14,CASSPVTGYTQYF,TGTGCCAGCAGCCCAGTGACCGGGTATACGCAGTATTTT
TRBD1,NA,TRBJ2-3,TRBV6-1,CASSGPGQSQYF,TGTGCCAGCAGTGGCCCGGGACAGTCGCAGTATTTT
TRBD1,few,TRBJ2-7,TRBV6-1,CASSENRGVSSYEQYF,TGTGCCAGCAGTGAGAACAGGGGAGTTAGCTCCTACGAGCAGTACTTC
NA,NA,TRBJ2-7,TRBV6-5,CASTDDSYEQYF,TGTGCCAGCACGGACGACAGCTACGAGCAGTACTTC
NA,NA,TRBJ2-7,TRBV11-2,CASSSQGGYEQYF,TGTGCCAGCAGTTCACAAGGGGGCTACGAGCAGTACTTC
NA,NA,TRBJ1-1,TRBV9,CASSVHQGDTEAFF,TGTGCCAGCAGCGTACATCAGGGTGACACTGAAGCTTTCTTT
NA,NA,TRBJ2-2,TRBV27,CASNYGGRITGELFF,TGTGCCAGCAACTACGGGGGGCGAATCACCGGGGAGCTGTTTTTT
NA,NA,TRBJ1-4,TRBV7-2,CASSTDRLREKLFF,TGTGCCAGCAGCACCGACAGGCTGAGGGAAAAACTGTTTTTT
NA,few,TRBJ1-5,TRBV21-1,CASSKDDRHHSNQPQHF,TGTGCCAGCAGCAAAGACGACAGACATCATAGCAATCAGCCCCAGCATTTT
TRBD1,once,TRBJ2-3,TRBV5-8,CASSRRGLMDTQYF,TGTGCCAGCAGCCGCAGGGGGCTGATGGATACGCAGTATTTT
NA,few,TRBJ1-1,TRBV28,CASSLWGGDGTEAFF,TGTGCCAGCAGTTTATGGGGGGGGGATGGGACTGAAGCTTTCTTT
TRBD2,NA,TRBJ2-3,TRBV5-4,CASTSKTSGSTDTQYF,TGTGCCAGCACCTCAAAGACTAGCGGGAGCACAGATACGCAGTATTTT